One sample yielded the 3 T cell receptor beta chains listed below, sequenced in a study of T cells in localized non-small cell lung cancer. TCRdb keeps only in-frame clones here, not all; method: immunoSEQ multiplex PCR. Among about 21,000 clones listed, roughly nine tenths were seen once. The input for sequencing was PBMCs, taken before any cancer treatment. The receptor set was obtained from a man aged 40 to 69 with stage II squamous cell lung carcinoma.

The chain couples TRBV7-3 to TRBJ2-1; D gene uncertain. The CDR3 is 15 residues long. V was pared by 2 bases and J by 0 bases, with 8 bases between. Germline V gene data show CDR1 as SGHTA and CDR2 as FQGTGA. The CDR3: CASSLGVSSYNEQFF. The CDR3 DNA is TGTGCCAGCAGCTTAGGCGTTAGCTCCTACAATGAGCAGTTCTTC.

Points on this clone: The junction departs from germline at one end; a sequencing error may be responsible. The chain is built from TRBV10-3 and TRBJ2-3, with 9 nucleotides matching TRBD2. CDR3 size: 14 residues. In germline, CDR1 is ENHRY, CDR2 SYGVKD. The CDR3 nucleotides read TGTGTCATCAATCCGGGACTAGCTTCTAATACGCAGTATTTT. This translates into CVINPGLASNTQYF.

The chain recombines TRBV6-5 with TRBJ2-5; 7 positions agree with TRBD1. The assigned J gene may be wrong: the sequence end matches TRBJ2-7 better. The CDR3 spans 15 residues. Germline loops: CDR1 MNHEY, CDR2 SVGAGI. Here the CDR3 reads CASSPPPQGSYEQYF. For the CDR3, the DNA is TGTGCCAGCAGTCCCCCCCCACAGGGGTCCTACGAGCAGTACTTC.